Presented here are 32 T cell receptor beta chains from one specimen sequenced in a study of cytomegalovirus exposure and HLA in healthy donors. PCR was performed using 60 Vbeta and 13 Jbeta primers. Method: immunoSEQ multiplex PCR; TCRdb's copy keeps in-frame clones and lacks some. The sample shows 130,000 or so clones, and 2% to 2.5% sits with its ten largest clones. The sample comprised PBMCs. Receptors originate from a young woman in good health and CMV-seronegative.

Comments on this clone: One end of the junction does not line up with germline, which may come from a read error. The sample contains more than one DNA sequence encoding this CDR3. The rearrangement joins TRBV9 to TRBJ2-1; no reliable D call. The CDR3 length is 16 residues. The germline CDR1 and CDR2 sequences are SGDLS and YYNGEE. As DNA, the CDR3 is TGCGCCAGCAGCGTACAAAGCGCCAGCTCCTACAATGAGCAGTTCTTC. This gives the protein CASSVQSASSYNEQFF.

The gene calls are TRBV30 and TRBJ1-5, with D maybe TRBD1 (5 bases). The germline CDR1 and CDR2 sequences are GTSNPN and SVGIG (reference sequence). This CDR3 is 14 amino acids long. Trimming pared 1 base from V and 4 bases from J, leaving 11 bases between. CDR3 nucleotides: TGTGCCTGGAGTGGACAGATTGGGAATCAGCCCCAGCATTTT. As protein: CAWSGQIGNQPQHF.

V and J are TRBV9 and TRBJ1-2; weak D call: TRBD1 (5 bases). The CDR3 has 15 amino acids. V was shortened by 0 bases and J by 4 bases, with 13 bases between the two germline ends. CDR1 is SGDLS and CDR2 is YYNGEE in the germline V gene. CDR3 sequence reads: CASSVGESGSYGYTF. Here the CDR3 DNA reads TGTGCCAGCAGCGTAGGGGAATCAGGGTCCTATGGCTACACCTTC.

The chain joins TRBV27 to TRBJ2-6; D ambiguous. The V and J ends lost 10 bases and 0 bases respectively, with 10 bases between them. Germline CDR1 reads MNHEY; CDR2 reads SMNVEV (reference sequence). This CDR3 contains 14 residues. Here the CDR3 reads CATTPYSGANVLTF. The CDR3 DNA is TGTGCCACCACTCCGTACTCTGGGGCCAACGTCCTGACTTTC.

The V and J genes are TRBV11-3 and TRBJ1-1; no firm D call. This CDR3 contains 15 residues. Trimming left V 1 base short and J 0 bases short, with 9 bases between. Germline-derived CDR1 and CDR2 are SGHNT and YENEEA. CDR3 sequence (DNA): TGTGCCAGCAGCTTAGGCCCAGAATTGAACACTGAAGCTTTCTTT. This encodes CASSLGPELNTEAFF.

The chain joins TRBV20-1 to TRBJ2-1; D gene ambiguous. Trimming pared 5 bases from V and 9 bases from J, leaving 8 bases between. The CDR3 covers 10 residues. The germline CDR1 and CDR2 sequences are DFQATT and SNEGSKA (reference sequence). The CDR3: CSARSFEQFF. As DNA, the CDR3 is TGCAGTGCTCGGAGTTTTGAGCAGTTCTTC.

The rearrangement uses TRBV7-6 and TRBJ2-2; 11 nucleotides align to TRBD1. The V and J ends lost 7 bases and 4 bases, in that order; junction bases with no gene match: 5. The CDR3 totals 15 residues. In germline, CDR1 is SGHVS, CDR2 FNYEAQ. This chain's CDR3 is CASNPGQGGTGELFF. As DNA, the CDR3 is TGTGCCAGCAACCCGGGACAGGGGGGCACCGGGGAGCTGTTTTTT.

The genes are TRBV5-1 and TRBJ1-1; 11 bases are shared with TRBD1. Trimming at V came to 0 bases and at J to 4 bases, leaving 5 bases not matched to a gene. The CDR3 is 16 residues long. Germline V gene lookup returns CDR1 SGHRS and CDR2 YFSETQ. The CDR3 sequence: CASSLVRTGGGTEAFF. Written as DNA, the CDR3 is TGCGCCAGCAGCTTGGTTAGGACAGGGGGCGGCACTGAAGCTTTCTTT.

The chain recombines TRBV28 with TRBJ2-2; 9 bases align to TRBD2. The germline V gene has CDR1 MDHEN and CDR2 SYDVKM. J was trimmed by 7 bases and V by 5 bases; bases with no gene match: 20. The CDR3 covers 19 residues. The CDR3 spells CASSPLSYSGRIKIGELFF. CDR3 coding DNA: TGTGCCAGCAGTCCCCTGAGTTATAGCGGGAGAATAAAAATCGGGGAGCTGTTTTTT.

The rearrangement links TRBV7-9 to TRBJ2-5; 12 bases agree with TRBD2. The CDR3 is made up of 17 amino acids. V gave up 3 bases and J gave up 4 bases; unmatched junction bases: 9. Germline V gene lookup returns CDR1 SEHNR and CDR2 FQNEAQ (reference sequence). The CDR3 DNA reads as TGTGCCAGCAGCTTTCGACTAGCGGGAGTCGTAGGAGAGACCCAGTACTTC. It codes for CASSFRLAGVVGETQYF.

CDR3 in DNA: TGTGCCACCAGCAGAGATCCGGGTCAGCCCCAGCATTTT. This codes for CATSRDPGQPQHF. This chain links TRBV15 with TRBJ1-5; no reliable D call. From germline, CDR1 is LNHNV and CDR2 YYDKDF (reference sequence). The ends were cut back, 0 bases at V and 6 bases at J, with 6 bases in the middle. This CDR3 has 13 amino acids.

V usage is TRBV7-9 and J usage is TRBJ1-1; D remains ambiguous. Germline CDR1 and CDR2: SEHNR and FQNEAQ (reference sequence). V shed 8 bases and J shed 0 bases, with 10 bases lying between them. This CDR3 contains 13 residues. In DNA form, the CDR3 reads TGTGCCAGCCTGGAGTATATGAACACTGAAGCTTTCTTT. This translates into CASLEYMNTEAFF.

The CDR3 DNA sequence: TGCGCCAGCAGCTTGGTAGTATCCGGAGAGACCCAGTACTTC. Its translation is CASSLVVSGETQYF. The chain joins TRBV5-1 to TRBJ2-5, with unresolved D. CDR3 length: 14 residues. Germline V gives CDR1 SGHRS, CDR2 YFSETQ. Trimming shortened V by 0 bases and J by 4 bases, and 10 bases separated the two germline ends.

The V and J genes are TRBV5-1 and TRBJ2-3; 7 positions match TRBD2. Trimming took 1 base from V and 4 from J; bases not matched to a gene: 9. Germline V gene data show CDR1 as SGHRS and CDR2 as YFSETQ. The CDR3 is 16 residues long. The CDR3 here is CASSLISGDRADTQYF. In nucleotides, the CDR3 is TGCGCCAGCAGCTTGATAAGCGGGGATAGGGCAGATACGCAGTATTTT. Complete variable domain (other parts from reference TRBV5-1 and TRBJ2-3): KAGVTQTPRYLIKTRGQQVTLSCSPISGHRSVSWYQQTPGQGLQFLFEYFSETQRNKGNFPGRFSGRQFSNSRSEMNVSTLELGDSALYLCASSLISGDRADTQYFGPGTRLTVL.

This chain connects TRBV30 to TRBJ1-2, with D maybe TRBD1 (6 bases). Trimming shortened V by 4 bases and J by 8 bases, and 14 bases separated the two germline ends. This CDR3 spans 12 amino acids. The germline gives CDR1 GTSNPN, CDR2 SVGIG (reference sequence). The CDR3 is CAWKRGKDGYTF. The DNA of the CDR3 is TGTGCCTGGAAGAGGGGGAAGGACGGCTACACCTTC.

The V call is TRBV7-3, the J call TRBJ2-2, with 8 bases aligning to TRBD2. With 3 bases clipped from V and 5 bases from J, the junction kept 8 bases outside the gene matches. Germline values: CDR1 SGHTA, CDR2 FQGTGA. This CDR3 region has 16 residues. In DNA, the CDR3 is TGTGCCAGCAGCTTCAACGGACTAGCAGCTACCGGGGAGCTGTTTTTT. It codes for CASSFNGLAATGELFF.

The CDR3 sequence is CASSLAGTNQPQHF. Written as DNA, the CDR3 is TGTGCCAGCAGCTTAGCTGGCACCAATCAGCCCCAGCATTTT. The chain has TRBV7-2 and TRBJ1-5; D not certain. Looked up from germline, CDR1 is SGHTA and CDR2 is FQGNSA. There are 14 residues in the CDR3. V dropped 0 bases and J dropped 3 bases, with 6 bases sitting between them.

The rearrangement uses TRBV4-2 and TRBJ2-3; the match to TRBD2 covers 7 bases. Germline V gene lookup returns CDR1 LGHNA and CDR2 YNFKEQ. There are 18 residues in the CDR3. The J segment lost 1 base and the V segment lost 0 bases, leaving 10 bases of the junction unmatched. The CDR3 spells CASSQDFYSLAGTDTQYF. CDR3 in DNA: TGTGCCAGCAGCCAAGATTTTTACTCGCTAGCGGGCACAGATACGCAGTATTTT.

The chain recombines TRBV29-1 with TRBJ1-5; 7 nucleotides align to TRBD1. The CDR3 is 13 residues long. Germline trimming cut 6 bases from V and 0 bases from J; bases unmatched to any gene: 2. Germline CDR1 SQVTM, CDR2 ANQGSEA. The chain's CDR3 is CSVQGNSNQPQHF. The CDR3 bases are TGCAGCGTACAGGGGAATAGCAATCAGCCCCAGCATTTT. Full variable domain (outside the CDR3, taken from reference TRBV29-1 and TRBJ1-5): SAVISQKPSRDICQRGTSLTIQCQVDSQVTMMFWYRQQPGQSLTLIATANQGSEATYESGFVIDKFPISRPNLTFSTLTVSNMSPEDSSIYLCSVQGNSNQPQHFGDGTRLSIL.

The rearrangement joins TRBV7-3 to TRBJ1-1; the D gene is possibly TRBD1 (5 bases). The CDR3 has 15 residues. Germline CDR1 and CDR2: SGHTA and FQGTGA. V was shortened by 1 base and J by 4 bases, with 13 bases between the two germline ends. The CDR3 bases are TGTGCCAGCAGCTTAAATGCAGGGTTGGCCACTGAAGCTTTCTTT. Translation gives CASSLNAGLATEAFF.

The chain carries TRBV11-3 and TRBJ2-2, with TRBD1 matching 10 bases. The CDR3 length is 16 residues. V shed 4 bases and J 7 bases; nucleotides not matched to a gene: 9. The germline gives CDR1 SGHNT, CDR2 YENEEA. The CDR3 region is CASSSRDRGAVGELFF. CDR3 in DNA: TGTGCCAGCAGCTCCCGGGACAGGGGTGCGGTCGGGGAGCTGTTTTTT. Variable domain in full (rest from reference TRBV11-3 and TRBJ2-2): EAGVVQSPRYKIIEKKQPVAFWCNPISGHNTLYWYLQNLGQGPELLIRYENEEAVDDSQLPKDRFSAERLKGVDSTLKIQPAELGDSAVYLCASSSRDRGAVGELFFGEGSRLTVL.

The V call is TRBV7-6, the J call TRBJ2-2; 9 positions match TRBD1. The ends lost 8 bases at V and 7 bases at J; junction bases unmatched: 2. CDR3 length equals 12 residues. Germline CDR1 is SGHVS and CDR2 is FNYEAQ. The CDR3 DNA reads TGTGCCAGCGGGACAGGGAGCGGGGAGCTGTTTTTT. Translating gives CASGTGSGELFF.

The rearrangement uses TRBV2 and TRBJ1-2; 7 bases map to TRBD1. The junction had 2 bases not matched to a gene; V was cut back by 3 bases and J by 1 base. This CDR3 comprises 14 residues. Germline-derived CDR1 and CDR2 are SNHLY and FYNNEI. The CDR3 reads CASSEGQINYGYTF. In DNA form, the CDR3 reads TGTGCCAGCAGTGAGGGACAGATTAACTATGGCTACACCTTC.

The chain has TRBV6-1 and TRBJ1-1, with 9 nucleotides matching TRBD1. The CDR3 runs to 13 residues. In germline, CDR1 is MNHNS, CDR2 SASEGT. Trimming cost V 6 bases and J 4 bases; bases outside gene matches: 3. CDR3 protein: CASRDRGSTEAFF. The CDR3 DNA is TGTGCCAGCAGGGACAGGGGAAGCACTGAAGCTTTCTTT.

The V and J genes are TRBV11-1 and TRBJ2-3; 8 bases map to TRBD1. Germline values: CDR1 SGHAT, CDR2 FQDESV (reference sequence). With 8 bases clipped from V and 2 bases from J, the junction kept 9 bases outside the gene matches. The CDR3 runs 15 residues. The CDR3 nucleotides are TGTGCCAGCTCCAGGGGGCTAGCGATCACAGATACGCAGTATTTT. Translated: CASSRGLAITDTQYF.

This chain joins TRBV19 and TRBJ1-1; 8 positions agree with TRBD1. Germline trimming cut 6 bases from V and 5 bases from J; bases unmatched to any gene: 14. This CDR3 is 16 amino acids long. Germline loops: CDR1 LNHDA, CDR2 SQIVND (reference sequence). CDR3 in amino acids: CASSRSGQGRWTEAFF. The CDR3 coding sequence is TGTGCCAGTAGCAGGTCCGGACAGGGTAGGTGGACTGAAGCTTTCTTT.

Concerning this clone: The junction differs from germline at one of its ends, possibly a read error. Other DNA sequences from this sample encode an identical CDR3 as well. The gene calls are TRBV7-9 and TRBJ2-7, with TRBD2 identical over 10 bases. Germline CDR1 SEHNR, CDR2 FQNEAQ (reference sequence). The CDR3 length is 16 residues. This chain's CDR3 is CASSFGSGRKTYEQYF. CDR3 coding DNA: TGTGCTAGCAGCTTTGGTAGCGGGAGGAAAACCTACGAGCAGTACTTC.

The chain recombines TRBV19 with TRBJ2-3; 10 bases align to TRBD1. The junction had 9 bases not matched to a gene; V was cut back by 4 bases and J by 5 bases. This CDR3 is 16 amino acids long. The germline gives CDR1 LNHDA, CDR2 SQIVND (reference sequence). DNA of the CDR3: TGTGCCAGTAGTAGTTCGCCGGGACAGGGGAAAGATACGCAGTATTTT. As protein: CASSSSPGQGKDTQYF.

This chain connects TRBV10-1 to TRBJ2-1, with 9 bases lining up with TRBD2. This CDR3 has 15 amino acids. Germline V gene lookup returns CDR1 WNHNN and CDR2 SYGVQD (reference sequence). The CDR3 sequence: CSDIGSGRFSNEQFF. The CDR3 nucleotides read TGCTCCGACATAGGTAGCGGGAGATTTAGCAATGAGCAGTTCTTC.

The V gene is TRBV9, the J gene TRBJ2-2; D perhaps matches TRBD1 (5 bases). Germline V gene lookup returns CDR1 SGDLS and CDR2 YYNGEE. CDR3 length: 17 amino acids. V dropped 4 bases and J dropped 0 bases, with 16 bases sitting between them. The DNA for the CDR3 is TGTGCCAGCAGCCTCCCGAGACTGGGGCCGAACACCGGGGAGCTGTTTTTT. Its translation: CASSLPRLGPNTGELFF.

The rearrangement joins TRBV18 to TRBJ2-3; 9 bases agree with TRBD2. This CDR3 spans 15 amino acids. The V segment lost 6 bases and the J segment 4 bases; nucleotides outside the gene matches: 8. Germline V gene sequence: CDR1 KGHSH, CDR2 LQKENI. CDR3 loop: CASSLSGRGSDTQYF. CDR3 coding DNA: TGTGCCAGCTCCCTTAGCGGGAGAGGGTCAGATACGCAGTATTTT.

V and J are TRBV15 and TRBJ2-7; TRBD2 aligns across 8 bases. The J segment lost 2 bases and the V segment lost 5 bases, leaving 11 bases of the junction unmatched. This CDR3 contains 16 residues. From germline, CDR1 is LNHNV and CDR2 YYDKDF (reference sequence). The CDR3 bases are TGTGCCACCAGCTATGTCGCGGGGGGTCCTGCCTACGAGCAGTACTTC. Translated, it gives CATSYVAGGPAYEQYF.